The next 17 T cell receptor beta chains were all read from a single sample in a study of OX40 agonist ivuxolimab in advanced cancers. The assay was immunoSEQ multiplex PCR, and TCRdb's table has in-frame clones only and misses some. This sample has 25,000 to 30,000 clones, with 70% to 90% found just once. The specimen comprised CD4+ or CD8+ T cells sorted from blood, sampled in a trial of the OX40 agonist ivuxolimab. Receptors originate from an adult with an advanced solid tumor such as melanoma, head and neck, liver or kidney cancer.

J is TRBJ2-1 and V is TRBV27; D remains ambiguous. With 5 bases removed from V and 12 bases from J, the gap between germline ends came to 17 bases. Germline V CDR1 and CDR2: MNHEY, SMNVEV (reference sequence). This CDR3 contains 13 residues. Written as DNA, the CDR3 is TGTGCCAGCAGTCATGTCCCGATAATGGGGCAGTTCTTC. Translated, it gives CASSHVPIMGQFF.

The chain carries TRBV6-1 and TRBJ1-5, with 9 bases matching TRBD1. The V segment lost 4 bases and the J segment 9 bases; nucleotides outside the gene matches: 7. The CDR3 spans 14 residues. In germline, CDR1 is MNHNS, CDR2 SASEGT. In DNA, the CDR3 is TGTGCCAGCAGTGGCCGGGACAGGGTCACGCCCCAGCATTTT. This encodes CASSGRDRVTPQHF.

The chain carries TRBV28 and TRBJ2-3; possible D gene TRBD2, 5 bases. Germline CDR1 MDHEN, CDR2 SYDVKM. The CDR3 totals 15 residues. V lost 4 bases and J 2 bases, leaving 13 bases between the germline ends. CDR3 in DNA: TGTGCCAGCAGTTCTCGGAGGTCGGACACAGATACGCAGTATTTT. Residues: CASSSRRSDTDTQYF.

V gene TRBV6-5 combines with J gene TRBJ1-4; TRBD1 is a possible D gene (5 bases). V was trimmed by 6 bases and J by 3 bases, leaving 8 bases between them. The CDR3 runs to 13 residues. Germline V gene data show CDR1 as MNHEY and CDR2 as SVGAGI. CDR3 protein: CASSPGANEKLFF. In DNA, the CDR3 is TGTGCCAGCAGCCCGGGGGCTAATGAAAAACTGTTTTTT.

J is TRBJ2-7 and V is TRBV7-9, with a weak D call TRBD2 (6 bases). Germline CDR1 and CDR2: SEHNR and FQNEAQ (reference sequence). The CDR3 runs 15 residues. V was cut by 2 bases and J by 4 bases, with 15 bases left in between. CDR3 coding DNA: TGTGCCAGCAGCTTATCGCGGGGCTCAATATACGAGCAGTACTTC. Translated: CASSLSRGSIYEQYF.

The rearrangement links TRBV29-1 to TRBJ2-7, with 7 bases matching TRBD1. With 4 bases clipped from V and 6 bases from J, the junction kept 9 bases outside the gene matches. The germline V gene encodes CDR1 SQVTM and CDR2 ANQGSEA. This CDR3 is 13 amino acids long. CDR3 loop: CSVGDSSYSEQYF. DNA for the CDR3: TGCAGCGTTGGGGACAGCTCGTACAGCGAGCAGTACTTC.

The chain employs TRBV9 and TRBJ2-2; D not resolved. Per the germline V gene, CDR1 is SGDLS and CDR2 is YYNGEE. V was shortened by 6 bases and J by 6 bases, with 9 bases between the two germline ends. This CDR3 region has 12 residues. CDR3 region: CASTQTPGELFF. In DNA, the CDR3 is TGTGCCAGCACCCAGACCCCCGGGGAGCTGTTTTTT.

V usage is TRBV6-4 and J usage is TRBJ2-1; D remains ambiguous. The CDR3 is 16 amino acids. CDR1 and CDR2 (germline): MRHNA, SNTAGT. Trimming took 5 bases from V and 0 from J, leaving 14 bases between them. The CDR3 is CASSPRLLPSYNEQFF. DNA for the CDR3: TGTGCCAGCAGTCCAAGACTTCTACCCTCCTACAATGAGCAGTTCTTC.

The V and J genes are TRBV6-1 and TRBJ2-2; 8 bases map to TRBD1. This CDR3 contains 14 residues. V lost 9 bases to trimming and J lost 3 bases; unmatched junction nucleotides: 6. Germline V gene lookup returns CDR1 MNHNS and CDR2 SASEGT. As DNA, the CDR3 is TGTGCCAGTGGGACAGGTTCGTACACCGGGGAGCTGTTTTTT. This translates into CASGTGSYTGELFF.

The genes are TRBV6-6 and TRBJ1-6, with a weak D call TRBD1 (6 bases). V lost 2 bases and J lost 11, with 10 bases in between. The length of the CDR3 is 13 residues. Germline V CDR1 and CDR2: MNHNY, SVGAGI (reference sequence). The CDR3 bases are TGTGCCAGCAGTTACGGGGGGGCGGCACCCCTCCACTTT. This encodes CASSYGGAAPLHF.

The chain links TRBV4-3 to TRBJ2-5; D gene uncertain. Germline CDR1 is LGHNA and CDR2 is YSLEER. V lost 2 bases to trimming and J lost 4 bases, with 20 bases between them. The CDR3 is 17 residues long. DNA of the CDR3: TGCGCCAGCAGCCAACATCCACCAAGGGCCCTGGGAGAGACCCAGTACTTC. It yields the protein CASSQHPPRALGETQYF.

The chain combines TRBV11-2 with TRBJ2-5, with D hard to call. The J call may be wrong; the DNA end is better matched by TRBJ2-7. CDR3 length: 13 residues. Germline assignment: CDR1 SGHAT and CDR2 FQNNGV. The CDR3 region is CASSLGLVYEQYF. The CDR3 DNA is TGTGCCAGCAGCTTAGGACTGGTCTACGAGCAGTACTTC.

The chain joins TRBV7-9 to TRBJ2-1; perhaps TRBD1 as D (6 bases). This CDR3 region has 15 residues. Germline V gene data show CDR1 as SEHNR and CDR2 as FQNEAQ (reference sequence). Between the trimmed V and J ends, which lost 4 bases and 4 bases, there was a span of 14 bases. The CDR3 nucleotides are TGTGCCAGCAGCTGGGACAAGCTTCCTTACAATGAGCAGTTCTTC. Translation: CASSWDKLPYNEQFF.

This chain's CDR3 is CASSTGQENEKLFF. DNA of the CDR3: TGTGCCAGCAGCACGGGACAAGAAAATGAAAAACTGTTTTTT. V gene TRBV5-4 combines with J gene TRBJ1-4, with a tentative D call TRBD1 (6 bases). The V and J ends lost 4 bases and 5 bases respectively, with 12 bases between them. Germline assignment: CDR1 SGHNT and CDR2 YYREEE (reference sequence). The CDR3 is 14 residues long. Complete variable domain (other parts from reference TRBV5-4 and TRBJ1-4): ETGVTQSPTHLIKTRGQQVTLRCSSQSGHNTVSWYQQALGQGPQFIFQYYREEENGRGNFPPRFSGLQFPNYSSELNVNALELDDSALYLCASSTGQENEKLFFGSGTQLSVL.

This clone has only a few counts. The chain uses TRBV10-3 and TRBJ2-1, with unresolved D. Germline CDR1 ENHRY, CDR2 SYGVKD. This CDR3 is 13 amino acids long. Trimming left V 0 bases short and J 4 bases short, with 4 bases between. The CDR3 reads CAISESGYNEQFF. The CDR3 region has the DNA TGTGCCATCAGTGAGTCTGGGTACAATGAGCAGTTCTTC.

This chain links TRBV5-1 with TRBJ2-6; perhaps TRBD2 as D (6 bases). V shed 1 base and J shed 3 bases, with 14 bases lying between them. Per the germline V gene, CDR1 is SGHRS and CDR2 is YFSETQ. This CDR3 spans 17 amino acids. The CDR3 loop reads CASSLRWVGSGANVLTF. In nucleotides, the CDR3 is TGCGCCAGCAGCTTGAGATGGGTCGGGAGTGGGGCCAACGTCCTGACTTTC.

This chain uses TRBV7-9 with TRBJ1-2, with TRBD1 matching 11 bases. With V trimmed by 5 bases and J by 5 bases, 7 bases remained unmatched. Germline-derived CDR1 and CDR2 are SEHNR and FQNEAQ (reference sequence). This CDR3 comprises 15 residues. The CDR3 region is CASSTGQGARYGYTF. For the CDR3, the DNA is TGTGCCAGCAGCACCGGACAGGGGGCTCGATATGGCTACACCTTC. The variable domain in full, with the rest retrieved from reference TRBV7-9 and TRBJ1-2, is DTGVSQNPRHKITKRGQNVTFRCDPISEHNRLYWYRQTLGQGPEFLTYFQNEAQLEKSRLLSDRFSAERPKGSFSTLEIQRTEQGDSAMYLCASSTGQGARYGYTFGSGTRLTVV.